What follows are 23 T cell receptor beta chains derived from one specimen sequenced in a study of CD8+ T cells in alopecia areata. Extraction and reverse transcription of RNA yielded cDNA as the sequencing template. Clones were sequenced by immunoSEQ multiplex PCR, and TCRdb holds only the in-frame ones, with some missing. The sample includes about 150,000 clones, approximately 60% of them seen just once. What was sequenced was CD4+ T cells sorted from blood. The receptors shown here come from a human donor in good health.

The CDR3 region has the DNA TGCAGCGCCCTAACAGGGAACACTGAAGCTTTCTTT. It specifies CSALTGNTEAFF. The chain is built from TRBV29-1 and TRBJ1-1; D might be TRBD1 (5 bases). The CDR3 runs to 12 residues. The V end was cut by 7 bases, the J end by 1 base, with 10 bases between. Germline V CDR1 and CDR2: SQVTM, ANQGSEA.

The V call is TRBV29-1, the J call TRBJ1-2; 8 bases line up with TRBD1. V lost 6 bases and J lost 8; bases outside the gene matches: 17. This CDR3 contains 15 residues. Germline assignment: CDR1 SQVTM and CDR2 ANQGSEA. DNA for the CDR3: TGCAGCGTAAGGAGTGGGACAGGTGATTATCGAGGCTACACCTTC. Translated: CSVRSGTGDYRGYTF.

The chain links TRBV27 to TRBJ1-2; tentatively, D is TRBD1 (5 bases). CDR3 length: 17 residues. V was trimmed by 4 bases and J by 2 bases, leaving 20 bases between them. CDR1 and CDR2 from the germline V gene are MNHEY and SMNVEV (reference sequence). The chain's CDR3 is CASSSLSGTGLNYGYTF. CDR3 DNA sequence: TGTGCCAGCAGTTCTTTATCCGGGACGGGATTGAACTATGGCTACACCTTC.

This chain links TRBV4-2 with TRBJ1-5; the D gene is possibly TRBD1 (6 bases). Germline-derived CDR1 and CDR2 are LGHNA and YNFKEQ. V was pared by 3 bases and J by 9 bases, with 12 bases between. This CDR3 comprises 13 residues. The CDR3 nucleotides are TGTGCCAGCAGCCACGACAGGAGAGCGCCCCAGCATTTT. This codes for CASSHDRRAPQHF.

This clone was seen more than once but under ten times. The chain has TRBV5-6 and TRBJ2-3; 8 bases map to TRBD2. V lost 1 base to trimming and J lost 0 bases; unmatched junction nucleotides: 4. This CDR3 comprises 16 residues. The germline V gene has CDR1 SGHDT and CDR2 YYEEEE. The CDR3 region is CASSLYSGTSTDTQYF. The CDR3 nucleotides are TGTGCCAGCAGCTTGTATAGCGGGACGAGCACAGATACGCAGTATTTT.

This clone was seen more than once but under ten times. The chain recombines TRBV30 with TRBJ2-1; the D gene is possibly TRBD2 (5 bases). V was cut by 0 bases and J by 9 bases, with 12 bases left in between. From germline, CDR1 is GTSNPN and CDR2 SVGIG (reference sequence). This CDR3 contains 13 residues. CDR3 protein: CAWSVFSEGEQFF. Here the CDR3 DNA reads TGTGCCTGGAGTGTATTCTCAGAGGGTGAGCAGTTCTTC. Supplemented by reference TRBV30 and TRBJ2-1, the full variable domain reads SQTIHQWPATLVQPVGSPLSLECTVEGTSNPNLYWYRQAAGRGLQLLFYSVGIGQISSEVPQNLSASRPQDRQFILSSKKLLLSDSGFYLCAWSVFSEGEQFFGPGTRLTVL.

The rearrangement uses TRBV9 and TRBJ2-3; 8 nucleotides agree with TRBD2. Losses at the gene ends were 0 bases for V and 3 bases for J; bases not matched to a gene: 3. CDR1 and CDR2 from the germline V gene are SGDLS and YYNGEE. This CDR3 comprises 15 residues. CDR3 loop: CASSVAGGQTDTQYF. The CDR3, as DNA: TGTGCCAGCAGCGTAGCGGGAGGGCAAACAGATACGCAGTATTTT.

This sequence joins TRBV29-1 and TRBJ2-3, with 8 nucleotides matching TRBD1. The germline CDR1 and CDR2 sequences are SQVTM and ANQGSEA. The CDR3 extends over 11 amino acids. J gave up 6 bases and V 7 bases, and 3 bases lay outside the gene matches. Here the CDR3 reads CSARQGDTQYF. The CDR3 DNA reads as TGCAGCGCCAGACAGGGGGATACGCAGTATTTT.

The chain joins TRBV11-2 to TRBJ2-2; 9 nucleotides match TRBD1. The CDR3 length is 17 residues. Trimming cost V 1 base and J 4 bases; bases outside gene matches: 7. Germline lookup yields CDR1 SGHAT and CDR2 FQNNGV. This chain's CDR3 is CASSLAPGQGSTGELFF. DNA for the CDR3: TGTGCCAGCAGCTTAGCACCGGGACAGGGCAGCACCGGGGAGCTGTTTTTT.

This clone was picked up a small number of times. This chain connects TRBV10-3 to TRBJ2-1; D unresolved. The CDR3 is 12 amino acids. Trimming shortened V by 0 bases and J by 13 bases, and 10 bases separated the two germline ends. Germline values: CDR1 ENHRY, CDR2 SYGVKD. CDR3 sequence (DNA): TGTGCCATCAGTGAGTCTGAATCCGCTCAGTTCTTC. Translation: CAISESESAQFF.

This clone was seen more than once but under ten times. The chain links TRBV29-1 to TRBJ1-1; D is unclear. Trimming stripped 1 base from V and 11 bases from J, with 11 bases between. Germline V gene sequence: CDR1 SQVTM, CDR2 ANQGSEA. This CDR3 spans 11 amino acids. The CDR3 loop is CSVEASRTAFF. The CDR3 DNA sequence: TGCAGCGTTGAAGCCTCCCGGACGGCTTTCTTT.

The chain joins TRBV7-2 to TRBJ2-1; D not certain. Germline CDR1 is SGHTA and CDR2 is FQGNSA. This CDR3 has 14 amino acids. Trimming removed 5 bases at V and 4 bases at J, with 12 bases between. CDR3 sequence (DNA): TGTGCCAGCAGCCCGTGGACCACATACAATGAGCAGTTCTTC. Encoded protein: CASSPWTTYNEQFF.

For this clone: A much larger clone lies a single base off, so this may be a read error. The rearrangement joins TRBV25-1 to TRBJ2-7; D ambiguous. This CDR3 has 10 amino acids. V was trimmed by 3 bases and J by 3 bases, leaving 0 bases between them. The germline V gene has CDR1 MGHDK and CDR2 SYGVNS. This chain's CDR3 is CASSDYEQYF. CDR3 nucleotide sequence: TGTGCCAGCAGTGACTACGAGCAGTACTTC.

This chain connects TRBV12-5 to TRBJ2-7, with D unresolved. V was clipped by 0 bases and J by 1 base, with 10 bases between them. This CDR3 spans 15 amino acids. From germline, CDR1 is LGHNT and CDR2 FRNRAP. The CDR3 nucleotides are TGTGCTAGTGGTTTGGTACTCCGCGGATCCTACGAGCAGTACTTC. Translation gives CASGLVLRGSYEQYF.

This rearrangement joins TRBV25-1 to TRBJ2-7; possibly TRBD1 for D (7 bases). This CDR3 region has 13 residues. Per the germline V gene, CDR1 is MGHDK and CDR2 is SYGVNS. Trimming removed 6 bases at V and 3 bases at J, with 12 bases between. CDR3 bases: TGTGCCAGCAGGGGGGGACAGTTCTACGAGCAGTACTTC. Translating it yields CASRGGQFYEQYF.

The chain carries TRBV4-1 and TRBJ2-2, with 10 positions matching TRBD2. The CDR3 extends over 17 amino acids. Germline CDR1 is MGHRA and CDR2 is YSYEKL. The J segment lost 9 bases and the V segment lost 0 bases, leaving 10 bases of the junction unmatched. The CDR3 loop is CASSQDRRAGGPRELFF. The CDR3, as DNA: TGCGCCAGCAGCCAAGATCGTCGAGCGGGAGGGCCTCGGGAGCTGTTTTTT.

The chain employs TRBV21-1 and TRBJ2-5; TRBD2, the D gene given by the table, was not confirmed from the DNA. TRBV21-1 is shown as a pseudogene. The CDR3 runs to 17 residues. The CDR3 DNA reads TGTGCCAGCAGCAAAGCGCTTCGGCGGGAGGACGAAGAGACCCAGTACTTC. Its translation: CASSKALRREDEETQYF.

The rearrangement joins TRBV30 to TRBJ2-7, with 7 bases matching TRBD1. The germline V gene encodes CDR1 GTSNPN and CDR2 SVGIG (reference sequence). After removal of 5 bases from V and 3 bases from J, the junction contained 7 bases not matched to a gene. The CDR3 length is 13 residues. Written as DNA, the CDR3 is TGTGCCTGGGGGGGACAGATGGGCTACGAGCAGTACTTC. Encoded protein: CAWGGQMGYEQYF.

This chain connects TRBV19 to TRBJ1-1; D may be TRBD1 (6 bases). V lost 8 bases and J 1 base, leaving 11 bases between the germline ends. This CDR3 spans 13 amino acids. The germline CDR1 and CDR2 sequences are LNHDA and SQIVND (reference sequence). The CDR3, as DNA: TGTGCCAGTGCACAGGGAAGGAACACTGAAGCTTTCTTT. Amino acid sequence: CASAQGRNTEAFF.

This clone was found a few times. The rearrangement uses TRBV29-1 and TRBJ2-1; possibly TRBD2 for D (6 bases). The V gene's germline CDR1 is SQVTM and CDR2 ANQGSEA. This CDR3 has 12 amino acids. V lost 5 bases, J lost 6 bases, and 11 bases lay in between. The CDR3 region has the DNA TGCAGCGTTATTTTGGAGGGCAATGAGCAGTTCTTC. Amino acids: CSVILEGNEQFF.

This chain connects TRBV6-5 to TRBJ1-2; no reliable D call. CDR1 and CDR2 (germline): MNHEY, SVGAGI. The CDR3 is made up of 14 amino acids. V shed 5 bases and J shed 0 bases, with 10 bases lying between them. The chain's CDR3 is CASSPRATNYGYTF. CDR3 nucleotides: TGTGCCAGCAGTCCCCGCGCTACTAACTATGGCTACACCTTC.

The genes are TRBV27 and TRBJ2-5, with D perhaps TRBD1 (5 bases). Germline V gene sequence: CDR1 MNHEY, CDR2 SMNVEV (reference sequence). V dropped 0 bases and J dropped 7 bases, with 15 bases sitting between them. The CDR3 has 15 amino acids. The CDR3 region has the DNA TGTGCCAGCAGTTTATCGTCCAGGGCGAAGGGGACCCAGTACTTC. It encodes CASSLSSRAKGTQYF.

The rearrangement links TRBV5-4 to TRBJ1-1, with D unclear. Between the trimmed V and J ends, which lost 0 bases and 1 base, there was a span of 7 bases. This CDR3 has 14 residues. In germline, CDR1 is SGHNT, CDR2 YYREEE (reference sequence). The CDR3 DNA follows: TGTGCCAGCAGCTTGGGATGGGGGAACACTGAAGCTTTCTTT. This sequence encodes CASSLGWGNTEAFF.